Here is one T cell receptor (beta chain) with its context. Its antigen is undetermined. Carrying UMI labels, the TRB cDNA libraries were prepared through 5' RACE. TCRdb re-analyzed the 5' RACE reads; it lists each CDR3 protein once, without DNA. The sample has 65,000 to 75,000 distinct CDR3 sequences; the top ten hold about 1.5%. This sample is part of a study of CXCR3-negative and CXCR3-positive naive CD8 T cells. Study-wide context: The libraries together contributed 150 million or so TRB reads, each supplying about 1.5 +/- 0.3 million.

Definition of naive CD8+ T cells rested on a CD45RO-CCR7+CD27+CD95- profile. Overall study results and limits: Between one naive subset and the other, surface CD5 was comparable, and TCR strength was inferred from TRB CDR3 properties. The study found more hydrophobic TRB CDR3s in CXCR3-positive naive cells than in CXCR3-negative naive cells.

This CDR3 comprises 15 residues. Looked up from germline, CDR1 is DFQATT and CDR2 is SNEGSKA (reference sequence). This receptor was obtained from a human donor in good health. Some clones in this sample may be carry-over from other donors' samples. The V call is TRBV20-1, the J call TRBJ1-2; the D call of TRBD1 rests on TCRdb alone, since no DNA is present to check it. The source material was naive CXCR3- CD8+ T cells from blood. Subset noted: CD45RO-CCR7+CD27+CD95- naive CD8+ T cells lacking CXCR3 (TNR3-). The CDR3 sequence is CSARDPSTGAYGYTF.